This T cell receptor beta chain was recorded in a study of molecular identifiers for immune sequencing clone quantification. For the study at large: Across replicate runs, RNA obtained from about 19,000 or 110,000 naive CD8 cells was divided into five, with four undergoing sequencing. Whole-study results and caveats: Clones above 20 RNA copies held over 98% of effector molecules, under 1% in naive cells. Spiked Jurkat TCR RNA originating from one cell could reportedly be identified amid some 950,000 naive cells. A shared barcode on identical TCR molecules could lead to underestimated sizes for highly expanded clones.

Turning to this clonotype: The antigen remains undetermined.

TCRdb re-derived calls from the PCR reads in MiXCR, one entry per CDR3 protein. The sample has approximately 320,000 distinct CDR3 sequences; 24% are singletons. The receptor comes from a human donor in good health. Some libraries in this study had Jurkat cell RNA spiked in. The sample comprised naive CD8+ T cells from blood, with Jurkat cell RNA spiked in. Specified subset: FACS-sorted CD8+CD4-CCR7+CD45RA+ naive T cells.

CDR3 nucleotide sequence: TGCAGCGTTGAATGGTGGGGCGGGGAGCTGTTTTTT. Translated, it gives CSVEWWGGELFF. The chain couples TRBV29-1 to TRBJ2-2; no definite D call. Germline CDR1 and CDR2: SQVTM and ANQGSEA. Trimming left V 2 bases short and J 7 bases short, with 8 bases between. This CDR3 has 12 amino acids.